The clone carrying this T cell receptor beta chain was found once. Its specificity is not known. The time point is: peripheral blood 6 weeks after treatment start. This specimen belongs to a study of PD-L1 blockade in urothelial cancer. The data were produced by immunoSEQ multiplex PCR, yet TCRdb's version contains in-frame clones alone and is incomplete. The sample comprises around 45,000 clones, 83% of which are singletons, and over 13% rests with the top ten. V was clipped by 4 bases and J by 6 bases, with 6 bases between them. CDR3 length: 11 amino acids. Germline V gene lookup returns CDR1 SGHRS and CDR2 YFSETQ. Broader study findings: Tumor-associated clones in the blood of durable-benefit patients grew more at 3 weeks.

The sequencing used PBMCs, collected around atezolizumab (anti-PD-L1) treatment. The sequence came from a man between 60 and 70 years old with urothelial cancer. The chain combines TRBV5-1 with TRBJ2-3; D gene uncertain. The CDR3: CASSGLDTQYF. DNA for the CDR3: TGCGCCAGCAGCGGGCTGGATACGCAGTATTTT.